This T cell receptor beta chain was captured in a study of cytomegalovirus exposure and HLA in healthy donors (dated by TCRdb to 2016 to 2017). With regard to the full study: According to an earlier analysis of around 600 of the donors, about 179 million T cells yielded roughly 100 million unique TCR beta sequences and 276 Gb of sequence data. About 310 gigabases of sequencing data and tens of millions of unique TCR sequences were included in an early release covering under 650 HLA-typed donors. Of the roughly 420 genotyped donors, 81% were placed in the genetic ancestry cluster associated with self-reported Caucasian donors. The study was designed to test whether signatures of past pathogen exposure could be identified by cataloging public T cell receptors. The T cell repertoires of under 750 subjects were profiled by immunosequencing and related to cytomegalovirus serostatus. In addition to the first cohort of hundreds of subjects, a separate validation cohort of 120 different subjects was used. To predict cytomegalovirus infection status, the study brought together high-throughput TCR immunosequencing, statistical association of individual TCRs with disease status, and machine learning. To study patterns of TCR occurrence, a later analysis re-analyzed previously published TCR beta repertoires from 550 to 800 donors and added high-resolution HLA genotyping. In the later analysis, no new phenotypic data were used to find candidate immune exposures; instead, reliance was placed on TCR beta sequences and their occurrence across donors. In an earlier analysis of 500 to 650 of the donors, high-throughput TCR beta sequencing was used to judge whether each TCR beta V gene segment behaved as functional or pseudogenic. Alongside the repertoire data, information on donor age, sex, ethnicity and CMV serostatus was compiled. Genome-wide SNP genotypes for about 60% of the roughly 670 donors were used in a later genetic analysis, which treated that subset as a discovery cohort. Every discovery cohort repertoire had been produced on one sequencing platform. Both class I and class II loci were covered by HLA typing, at four-digit resolution. Typing coverage varied by locus: roughly 629-640 donors for A, B, C, DRB1 and DQB1; under 550 for DQA1; 606 for DPA1; under 490 for DPB1. Four to six DR-DQ haplotypes were handled as single units for association and clustering, since linkage in the cohort was strong. Among about 370 genotyped donors of the cohort, an average of around 250,000 unique TCR beta nucleotide sequences was sequenced per donor, of which about 20% were non-productive. Study-level results and caveats: A further reported finding was that TCR beta sequences accurately predicted the HLA-A and HLA-B alleles for most subjects in the first cohort. Most TCR sequences were seen in very few donors, while some public TCRs were found in many individuals. The classifier was reported to diagnose cytomegalovirus status with high specificity and sensitivity in both the original cohort and the validation cohort. A later analysis associated some 17,000 TCR beta sequences with specific HLA alleles at a false discovery rate of 0.05. Because counts were too low, seventeen rarely observed V segments, including chromosome 9 orphons, were left out of the earlier analysis of about 500 of the donors. A later analysis found that most CMV-associated TCR beta chains appeared HLA-restricted, with HLA associations seemingly driven largely by CMV exposure. A later analysis found that TCR association rates varied across HLA loci, with DRB1 alleles showing the most associated TCRs and HLA-C alleles the fewest. It was suggested by the authors that the approach could potentially be generalized to other disease states and immunological phenotypes. Because some donors lacked HLA typing at each locus, the association tests relied only on the typed subset. Presence/absence analyses assumed roughly uniform sequencing depth across donors, an assumption that may not hold. An earlier analysis of some 590 of the donors showed that most TCR beta V segments appeared in productive rearrangements either about 87% or about 30% of the time, which broadly matched IMGT annotations. Linkage disequilibrium might explain the correlated functional status among segregating V segments, but an unknown experimental factor could not be ruled out. Assigning TCR associations to individual alleles was difficult when HLA alleles, especially DR and DQ, strongly co-occurred. The study listed over 150 TCR beta chains as associated with cytomegalovirus. A later analysis reported that several top co-occurrence clusters appeared linked to parvovirus B19, influenza, CMV and Epstein-Barr virus. The only immune exposure information available for the cohort was CMV serostatus. The 87-base-pair reads could not distinguish some IMGT-functional V segments, including TRBV6-2 and TRBV6-3, so those segments were excluded. In vitro tests confirmed that three of the cytomegalovirus-associated TCR beta chains recognize cytomegalovirus antigens. The cohort was sequenced for TCR beta chains only, and without alpha or paired-chain data the features that could be detected were limited. V-gene and J-gene trimming of TCR beta chains was associated with a missense DCLRE1C variant in a later genetic analysis, and the association was replicated in an independent cohort. The sequencing pipeline was judged likely to have produced a cluster of highly shared sequence variants as a technical artifact. In a later analysis, HLA-associated TCR beta chains showed more clonal expansion and lower generation probabilities than non-associated chains that were equally common. In a later genetic analysis, fewer N-insertions in productive TCRs were reported among donors in an Asian-associated ancestry cluster than the roughly 700-donor mean.

Library preparation employed the immunoSEQ multiplex PCR assay. For the multiplex PCR, a mixture combining 60 forward primers for TCR Vbeta segments and 13 reverse primers for TCR Jbeta segments was used. The CDR3 region of rearranged TCR beta genes was amplified from genomic DNA with a multiplex PCR assay. The Illumina HiSeq System was used to sequence the amplified TCR beta libraries as 87-base-pair reads. The original pipeline was this. A later analysis tallied about 77 million unique TCR beta chains across the 666 repertoires, and about 12 million of those chains were shared by two or more donors. A nearest-neighbor algorithm error-corrected the raw reads and collapsed the reads into unique sequences, merging closely related sequences to remove PCR and sequencing errors. To assign V, D and J gene segments, CDR3 sequences were aligned to IMGT reference sequences. For a sequence to be retained, at least a six-nucleotide match to both a V gene segment and a J gene segment was required. Rearrangements were called productive when the CDR3 lacked stop codons and stayed in frame with V and J; all others were non-productive. Following IMGT convention, CDR3 was defined as the stretch from the second conserved V-encoded cysteine up to the conserved J-encoded phenylalanine. Sequences without an unambiguous match to a single V gene segment were excluded from the earlier analysis of 500 to 700 of the donors. An earlier analysis of some 500 of the donors classified V segments as functional when productive rearrangements were above 56.7% and as segregating when the standard deviation between donors was above 5%. To diagnose cytomegalovirus status from the catalog of TCR beta chain sequences, a statistical classification framework was built. In a later analysis, TCR nucleotide sequences were compared against IMGT/GENE-DB human TR gene sequences so that V and J genes could be assigned. The TCRdist pipeline was used in a later analysis to assign CDR3 sequences and most-parsimonious VDJ recombination scenarios. In a later analysis, each TCR beta chain was defined by its CDR3 amino acid sequence together with its V-gene family, and reads without a unique V-gene family were excluded. To address suspected cross-contamination and a sequencing artifact, a later analysis removed 592 highly shared, low-generation-probability nucleotide sequences. For each public chain, a later analysis derived a clonal expansion index from normalized ranks of inferred template counts within each repertoire. In a later analysis, generation probabilities were computed with a VDJ recombination model fitted to out-of-frame rearrangements, and the resulting probabilities were checked against IGoR. In a later analysis, hypergeometric tests were used to score TCR-TCR, TCR-HLA and TCR-CMV co-occurrence, with a repertoire-size bias correction applied to TCR pairs. In a later analysis, false discovery rates were estimated by permuting HLA or CMV assignments 20 times. A later analysis grouped co-occurring TCRs with DBSCAN, adding TCRdist sequence similarity when clustering within HLA-allele-positive subsets. Repertoires with fewer than 30,000 or more than 120,000 public chains were left out of co-occurrence clustering, as were several repertoires with anomalous nucleotide sharing. In its TCRdb copy, this immuneACCESS table keeps in-frame sequences only and misses some clones. Where compared with another copy, unresolved V genes explain less than half of these, and the others have no known cause. V and J calls and clone size are as listed in that table; D and trimming were resolved from the DNA. In this sample the table shows around 140,000 clones, 50% to 75% of which occur a single time. Less than 3% of the sample lies in the top ten.

The cohort was made up of approximately 700 healthy bone marrow donors. Cohort members were all nominally healthy when sampled, although unrecorded immune exposures were likely present. The donor was CMV seronegative and was included in the group of over 300 seronegative cohort members. A peripheral blood sample was provided by each donor, and peripheral blood mononuclear cells were used for TCR beta sequencing. Genomic DNA extraction from the blood cell samples was performed with the Qiagen DNeasy Blood Extraction Kit. CDR1 is given as KGHSH and CDR2 as LQKENI, both from the germline V gene. The CDR3 runs 17 amino acids, cysteine and phenylalanine included. Of all the DNA, just the CDR3 is kept, 51 bases in frame from base 1. Trimming accounts for 4 bases at V and 1 base at J, while the number of junction bases matched to no gene is 10. Note on this clone: The antigen it recognizes is unknown. No per-base quality is available; no much larger clone lies one base away.

The chain is made from TRBV18 and TRBJ1-3, with 7 bases aligning to TRBD1. Sequencing was done on a sample of PBMCs. The TCR comes from a woman between 40 and 55 years old in good health and CMV-seronegative. Here the CDR3 is given as CASSHNLGTDSGNTIYF. The bases read TGTGCCAGCTCACACAACCTCGGGACAGATTCTGGAAACACCATATATTTT.